This TCR beta chain was captured by sequencing in a study of control samples from healthy donors and cancer patients. The method was immunoSEQ multiplex PCR; TCRdb's version includes in-frame clones alone and lacks a portion of them. Of fewer than 85,000 clones detected, about 95% appear once; the ten largest clones hold approximately 2.5%. Germline V gives CDR1 SGHAT, CDR2 FQNNGV. This CDR3 has 14 amino acids. The V and J ends lost 1 base and 7 bases respectively, with 8 bases between them. J is TRBJ1-6 and V is TRBV11-2; D is perhaps TRBD1 (5 bases). This receptor was taken from a woman aged 25-40 years in good health. The sample comprised blood. CDR3 in DNA: TGTGCCAGCAGCTTAGTAAGGGGAAATTCACCCCTCCACTTT. Translated, it gives CASSLVRGNSPLHF.